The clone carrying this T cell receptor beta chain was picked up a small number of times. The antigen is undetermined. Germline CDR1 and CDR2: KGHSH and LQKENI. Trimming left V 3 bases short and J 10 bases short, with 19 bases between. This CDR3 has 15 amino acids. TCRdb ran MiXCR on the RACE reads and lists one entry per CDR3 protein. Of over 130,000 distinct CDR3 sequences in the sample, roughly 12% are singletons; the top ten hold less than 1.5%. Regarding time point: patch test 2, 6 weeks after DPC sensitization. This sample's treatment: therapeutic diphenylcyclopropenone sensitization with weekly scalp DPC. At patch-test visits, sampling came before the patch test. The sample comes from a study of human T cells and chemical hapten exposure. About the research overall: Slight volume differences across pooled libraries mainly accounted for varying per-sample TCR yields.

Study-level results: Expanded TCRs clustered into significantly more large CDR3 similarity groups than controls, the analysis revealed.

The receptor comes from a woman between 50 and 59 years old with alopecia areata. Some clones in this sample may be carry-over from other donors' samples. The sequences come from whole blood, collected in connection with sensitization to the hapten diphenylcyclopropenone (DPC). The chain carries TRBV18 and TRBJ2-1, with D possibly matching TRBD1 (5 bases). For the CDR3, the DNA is TGTGCCAGCTCACCTGTCTCCGCAGGGTTGGGAGAGCAGTTCTTC. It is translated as CASSPVSAGLGEQFF.